The 27 T cell receptor beta chains below were found in one sample sequenced in a study of identifying expanded T cells in peripheral blood. The protocol was immunoSEQ multiplex PCR, while the TCRdb copy is restricted to in-frame clones and leaves out a portion. This table has around 90,000 clones, approximately 90% appearing once. The sequenced sample consisted of blood. The receptors derive from a person between 18 and 75 years old in good health.

The count of this clone is one. The chain links TRBV28 to TRBJ2-1, with a possible D match to TRBD1 (5 bases). From germline, CDR1 is MDHEN and CDR2 SYDVKM. Trimming removed 5 bases from V and 6 bases from J, with 8 bases in between. The length of the CDR3 is 12 residues. The CDR3 loop is CASSGRVNEQFF. DNA for the CDR3: TGTGCCAGCAGTGGCAGGGTCAATGAGCAGTTCTTC.

This clone was picked up a small number of times. The chain carries TRBV30 and TRBJ1-5; TRBD1 matches 10 bases. With 1 base clipped from V and 6 bases from J, the junction kept 6 bases outside the gene matches. The germline V gene encodes CDR1 GTSNPN and CDR2 SVGIG (reference sequence). The CDR3 consists of 15 residues. CDR3: CAWSAGTGVSQPQHF. CDR3 bases: TGTGCCTGGAGTGCCGGGACAGGGGTGAGTCAGCCCCAGCATTTT. The full variable domain, completed using reference TRBV30 and TRBJ1-5, is SQTIHQWPATLVQPVGSPLSLECTVEGTSNPNLYWYRQAAGRGLQLLFYSVGIGQISSEVPQNLSASRPQDRQFILSSKKLLLSDSGFYLCAWSAGTGVSQPQHFGDGTRLSIL.

The rearrangement links TRBV7-9 to TRBJ2-7; 14 nucleotides line up with TRBD2. V lost 4 bases, J lost 6 bases, and 11 bases stayed unmatched. The CDR3 totals 17 residues. CDR1 and CDR2 from the germline V gene are SEHNR and FQNEAQ (reference sequence). CDR3 residues: CASSSGTSGSLGAEQYF. The CDR3 coding sequence is TGTGCCAGCAGCTCCGGGACTAGCGGGAGCCTTGGGGCCGAGCAGTACTTC.

The chain is built from TRBV27 and TRBJ1-5, with 8 bases that match TRBD1. Germline CDR1 MNHEY, CDR2 SMNVEV (reference sequence). Trimming cost V 5 bases and J 5 bases; bases outside gene matches: 17. The CDR3 sequence is 18 residues long. This CDR3 reads CASSPSLLNRGVDQPQHF. The CDR3 bases are TGTGCCAGCAGTCCATCGTTGTTAAACAGGGGGGTGGATCAGCCCCAGCATTTT.

This chain uses TRBV30 with TRBJ1-5; D unresolved. The CDR3 loop spans 12 amino acids. The germline V gene has CDR1 GTSNPN and CDR2 SVGIG (reference sequence). With 0 bases removed from V and 1 base from J, the gap between germline ends came to 1 base. The CDR3 loop is CAWSVSNQPQHF. In nucleotides, the CDR3 is TGTGCCTGGAGTGTCAGCAATCAGCCCCAGCATTTT.

This chain connects TRBV6-6 to TRBJ2-2; D is perhaps TRBD1 (6 bases). The CDR3 covers 12 residues. Germline V gene sequence: CDR1 MNHNY, CDR2 SVGAGI (reference sequence). V lost 9 bases to trimming and J lost 4 bases, with 9 bases between them. CDR3 protein: CASSRGTGELFF. In nucleotides, the CDR3 is TGTGCCAGTTCCAGGGGCACCGGGGAGCTGTTTTTT.

A single count supports this clone. The chain is built from TRBV27 and TRBJ2-2; TRBD2 might be the D (6 bases). Germline CDR1 and CDR2: MNHEY and SMNVEV (reference sequence). V lost 3 bases and J 7 bases, leaving 18 bases between the germline ends. The CDR3 extends over 16 amino acids. The CDR3 here is CASSFSGGPISGELFF. The CDR3 DNA reads as TGTGCCAGCAGTTTCTCCGGGGGACCTATAAGCGGGGAGCTGTTTTTT.

The chain combines TRBV7-2 with TRBJ2-7; 14 bases agree with TRBD2. The CDR3 loop spans 16 amino acids. Losses at the gene ends were 5 bases for V and 5 bases for J; bases not matched to a gene: 8. From germline, CDR1 is SGHTA and CDR2 FQGNSA. CDR3 residues: CASSLLGLAGGHEQYF. CDR3 sequence (DNA): TGTGCCAGCAGCCTACTTGGACTAGCGGGAGGTCACGAGCAGTACTTC.

This chain links TRBV4-1 with TRBJ2-3; perhaps D is TRBD1 or TRBD2 (6 bases each). Germline lookup yields CDR1 MGHRA and CDR2 YSYEKL. The V end was cut by 0 bases, the J end by 0 bases, with 13 bases between. This CDR3 spans 17 amino acids. The CDR3 bases are TGCGCCAGCAGCCAAGATCGGTCCGGGGGCAGCACAGATACGCAGTATTTT. Translation gives CASSQDRSGGSTDTQYF.

The chain recombines TRBV5-4 with TRBJ2-7; the match to TRBD1 covers 7 bases. CDR3 length: 15 amino acids. J lost 2 bases, V lost 3 bases, and 8 bases had no gene match. The germline gives CDR1 SGHNT, CDR2 YYREEE (reference sequence). CDR3 amino acids: CASSSPGTATYEQYF. The DNA of the CDR3 is TGTGCCAGCAGCTCACCCGGGACAGCTACCTACGAGCAGTACTTC. The full variable domain, with the rest looked up from reference TRBV5-4 and TRBJ2-7, is ETGVTQSPTHLIKTRGQQVTLRCSSQSGHNTVSWYQQALGQGPQFIFQYYREEENGRGNFPPRFSGLQFPNYSSELNVNALELDDSALYLCASSSPGTATYEQYFGPGTRLTVT.

This clone was seen a few times. This chain joins TRBV5-4 and TRBJ1-3; D is possibly TRBD1 (5 bases). V was cut by 2 bases and J by 4 bases, with 10 bases left in between. The CDR3 totals 14 residues. The germline gives CDR1 SGHNT, CDR2 YYREEE (reference sequence). CDR3 nucleotides: TGTGCCAGCAGCTTTGGGGGATCCGGAAACACCATATATTTT. Its translation: CASSFGGSGNTIYF.

The V gene is TRBV6-4, the J gene TRBJ2-1; D possibly uses TRBD1 or TRBD2 (6 bases each). The CDR3 spans 15 residues. Germline V CDR1 and CDR2: MRHNA, SNTAGT. V dropped 0 bases and J dropped 8 bases, with 14 bases sitting between them. Written as DNA, the CDR3 is TGTGCCAGCAGTGACTCCAACGGGGGCCGGGATGAGCAGTTCTTC. It specifies CASSDSNGGRDEQFF.

The CDR3 sequence is CASSLDHEQYF. The DNA for the CDR3 is TGTGCCAGCAGCTTGGACCACGAGCAGTACTTC. J is TRBJ2-7 and V is TRBV5-4; no firm D call. Between the trimmed V and J ends, which lost 0 bases and 5 bases, there was a span of 3 bases. The CDR3 totals 11 residues. Germline lookup yields CDR1 SGHNT and CDR2 YYREEE (reference sequence).

The CDR3 spells CASSLDFSTGRTDTQYF. As DNA, the CDR3 is TGTGCCAGCAGCTTAGATTTCTCTACGGGACGAACAGATACGCAGTATTTT. The rearrangement uses TRBV7-2 and TRBJ2-3; perhaps D is TRBD1 or TRBD2 (5 bases each). Germline lookup yields CDR1 SGHTA and CDR2 FQGNSA. This CDR3 is built from 17 residues. The ends were cut back, 1 base at V and 3 bases at J, with 17 bases in the middle.

A few counts support this clone. V is TRBV19 and J is TRBJ1-5; D remains unclear. V shed 4 bases and J shed 6 bases, with 7 bases lying between them. The CDR3 extends over 12 amino acids. Germline values: CDR1 LNHDA, CDR2 SQIVND (reference sequence). Here the CDR3 reads CASSNPRQPQHF. For the CDR3, the DNA is TGTGCCAGTAGTAACCCTCGTCAGCCCCAGCATTTT.

The V call is TRBV30, the J call TRBJ1-1; D is unresolved. Germline V lookup: CDR1 GTSNPN, CDR2 SVGIG (reference sequence). V was trimmed by 0 bases and J by 1 base, leaving 12 bases between them. This CDR3 has 15 amino acids. The CDR3 here is CAWSVGRDGNTEAFF. As DNA, the CDR3 is TGTGCCTGGAGTGTCGGGAGGGATGGGAACACTGAAGCTTTCTTT.

In DNA form, the CDR3 reads TGTGCCAGCAGTTTATGGCCATCTCGATCCTACAATGAGCAGTTCTTC. It encodes CASSLWPSRSYNEQFF. The rearrangement joins TRBV28 to TRBJ2-1; D is ambiguous. Germline-derived CDR1 and CDR2 are MDHEN and SYDVKM. The CDR3 extends over 16 amino acids. Trimming cost V 0 bases and J 1 base, with 10 bases left between them.

This chain links TRBV5-1 with TRBJ2-1; tentatively, D is TRBD1 (6 bases). Trimming removed 2 bases at V and 8 bases at J, with 20 bases between. CDR3 length equals 16 residues. Per the germline V gene, CDR1 is SGHRS and CDR2 is YFSETQ. CDR3 nucleotide sequence: TGCGCCAGCAGCTTAATTCTGGGGGCGAGCGGCGATGAGCAGTTCTTC. This translates into CASSLILGASGDEQFF. Full variable domain (missing parts from reference TRBV5-1 and TRBJ2-1): KAGVTQTPRYLIKTRGQQVTLSCSPISGHRSVSWYQQTPGQGLQFLFEYFSETQRNKGNFPGRFSGRQFSNSRSEMNVSTLELGDSALYLCASSLILGASGDEQFFGPGTRLTVL.

The rearrangement links TRBV7-3 to TRBJ2-1; 8 bases agree with TRBD2. Germline lookup yields CDR1 SGHTA and CDR2 FQGTGA. The CDR3 loop spans 16 amino acids. V lost 5 bases and J lost 4; bases outside the gene matches: 10. The CDR3 here is CASSLLRAGVYNEQFF. CDR3 bases: TGTGCCAGCAGCCTTCTAAGAGCGGGGGTTTACAATGAGCAGTTCTTC.

This clone was detected only once. This rearrangement joins TRBV6-1 to TRBJ2-3; unclear D gene. Germline V gives CDR1 MNHNS, CDR2 SASEGT. CDR3 length: 14 amino acids. V lost 1 base and J 5 bases, leaving 10 bases between the germline ends. CDR3 coding DNA: TGTGCCAGCAGTGAAGGTGGGGTGGGAGATACGCAGTATTTT. Protein sequence: CASSEGGVGDTQYF.

This chain connects TRBV27 to TRBJ2-1, with TRBD2 matching over 8 bases. Germline V gene lookup returns CDR1 MNHEY and CDR2 SMNVEV (reference sequence). Germline trimming cut 4 bases from V and 8 bases from J; bases unmatched to any gene: 13. This CDR3 region has 16 residues. CDR3 nucleotide sequence: TGTGCCAGCAGTTGGGATAGCGGGGCTACCCGAGATGAGCAGTTCTTC. The encoded protein is CASSWDSGATRDEQFF.

Judged by abundance, this clone is medium-sized. DNA of the CDR3: TGTGCCAGCAGTGCCCAATTTGGGGGAGGAGAGACCCAGTACTTC. Protein product: CASSAQFGGGETQYF. The chain uses TRBV6-1 and TRBJ2-5; maybe TRBD2 (6 bases). There are 15 residues in the CDR3. Trimming shortened V by 4 bases and J by 4 bases, and 16 bases separated the two germline ends. CDR1 MNHNS and CDR2 SASEGT come from the germline V gene.

The chain uses TRBV4-2 and TRBJ2-7; tentative D call: TRBD2 (6 bases). Trimming took 0 bases from V and 2 from J, leaving 11 bases between them. The CDR3 is made up of 15 amino acids. CDR1 and CDR2 (germline): LGHNA, YNFKEQ. The CDR3 bases are TGTGCCAGCAGCCAAGATTGGGGGGTTCCCTACGAGCAGTACTTC. Amino acids: CASSQDWGVPYEQYF.

The J gene is TRBJ2-2, the V gene TRBV19; D might be TRBD2 (5 bases). V shed 5 bases and J shed 5 bases, with 15 bases lying between them. The CDR3 covers 15 residues. The germline V gene encodes CDR1 LNHDA and CDR2 SQIVND (reference sequence). The CDR3 reads CASSPLTRDTGELFF. The CDR3 DNA reads TGTGCCAGTAGTCCTCTAACGAGGGATACCGGGGAGCTGTTTTTT.

J is TRBJ2-7 and V is TRBV4-1; a weak D match, TRBD1 (6 bases). This CDR3 is 15 amino acids long. The V end lost 1 base, the J end lost 3 bases, and 13 bases lay between the germline ends. In germline, CDR1 is MGHRA, CDR2 YSYEKL. CDR3: CASSQASLQGYEQYF. In DNA, the CDR3 is TGCGCCAGCAGCCAAGCAAGCTTACAGGGCTACGAGCAGTACTTC.

V and J are TRBV4-2 and TRBJ2-7, with no clear D. The CDR3 runs 13 residues. The germline V and J ends were trimmed by 0 bases and 6 bases, with 9 bases remaining between them. CDR1 and CDR2 from the germline V gene are LGHNA and YNFKEQ. The CDR3 coding sequence is TGTGCCAGCAGCCAAGATTTATTAGCCGAGCAGTACTTC. It yields the protein CASSQDLLAEQYF.

This sequence joins TRBV6-8 and TRBJ2-5; TRBD1 matches at 8 bases. The germline CDR1 and CDR2 sequences are MNHGY and SAAAGT. After removal of 1 base from V and 2 bases from J, the junction contained 15 bases not matched to a gene. The CDR3 is 19 amino acids. The CDR3 protein is CASSYCNTHSTGVQETQYF. The CDR3 region has the DNA TGTGCCAGCAGTTACTGTAACACCCATTCGACAGGGGTGCAAGAGACCCAGTACTTC.